The 21 T cell receptor beta chains below all came from one sample that was sequenced in a study of identical twins. A single record per CDR3 protein comes from TCRdb applying MiXCR to the 5' RACE reads. The table has roughly 350,000 distinct CDR3 sequences, roughly 9% seen once. Sequencing was done on a sample of naive T cells sorted from blood. These receptors all stem from a woman aged 45-59 years in good health.

V is TRBV5-1 and J is TRBJ2-5; no definite D call. Germline V gene sequence: CDR1 SGHRS, CDR2 YFSETQ. The V and J ends lost 0 bases and 2 bases respectively, with 5 bases between them. CDR3 length: 13 amino acids. The CDR3 region has the DNA TGCGCCAGCAGCTTGGCGCGGCAAGAGACCCAGTACTTC. Amino acids: CASSLARQETQYF.

This clonotype was picked up many times. The chain recombines TRBV12-3 or TRBV12-4 with TRBJ2-1; 14 bases match TRBD2. There are 14 residues in the CDR3. Trimming at V came to 6 bases and at J to 10 bases, leaving 5 bases not matched to a gene. This CDR3 reads CASRKGTSGSEQFF. The CDR3 DNA reads TGTGCCAGCAGAAAAGGGACTAGCGGGAGCGAGCAGTTCTTC.

This clonotype was detected a few times. The rearrangement joins TRBV24-1 to TRBJ2-7; TRBD2 might be the D (5 bases). This CDR3 comprises 14 residues. CDR1 is KGHDR and CDR2 is SFDVKD in the germline V gene. V dropped 5 bases and J dropped 5 bases, with 15 bases sitting between them. CDR3 protein: CATSARGRAHEQYF. In DNA form, the CDR3 reads TGTGCCACCAGTGCCCGGGGAAGGGCCCACGAGCAGTACTTC.

A few counts support this clonotype. The gene calls are TRBV4-1 and TRBJ2-3; 8 bases agree with TRBD2. CDR3 length: 17 amino acids. With V trimmed by 3 bases and J by 3 bases, 11 bases remained unmatched. Germline CDR1 and CDR2: MGHRA and YSYEKL. The CDR3, as DNA: TGCGCCAGCAGCCAGCTGCACGGCGCGGGAGGAACAGATACGCAGTATTTT. It yields the protein CASSQLHGAGGTDTQYF.

In its sample, this clonotype was seen once. V gene TRBV24-1 combines with J gene TRBJ2-7; D unclear. V gave up 0 bases and J gave up 5 bases, with 7 bases separating them. The CDR3 sequence is 13 residues long. Germline-derived CDR1 and CDR2 are KGHDR and SFDVKD. The CDR3 region has the DNA TGTGCCACCAGTGATTTGCGCCGAAACGAGCAGTACTTC. This gives the protein CATSDLRRNEQYF.

J is TRBJ2-7 and V is TRBV11-2; D might be TRBD2 (6 bases). The CDR3 extends over 14 amino acids. Trimming took off 4 bases at V and 4 bases at J, with 14 bases between the two ends. The germline CDR1 and CDR2 sequences are SGHAT and FQNNGV. The CDR3 protein is CASSSVRGGYEQYV. The DNA of the CDR3 is TGTGCCAGCAGCTCCGTACGTGGGGGGTACGAGCAGTACGTC.

This clonotype was counted only a few times. The chain employs TRBV6-2 or TRBV6-3 and TRBJ2-7; D gene unclear. V was trimmed by 0 bases and J by 1 base, leaving 7 bases between them. The CDR3 runs to 14 residues. Germline CDR1 is MNHEY and CDR2 is SVGEGT. The CDR3 region has the DNA TGTGCCAGCAGTTACTCGGGCAATTCCTACGAGCAGTACGTC. It codes for CASSYSGNSYEQYV.

A few counts support this clonotype. J is TRBJ1-5 and V is TRBV12-3 or TRBV12-4, with unresolved D. This CDR3 is 13 amino acids long. Trimming left V 3 bases short and J 9 bases short, with 12 bases between. CDR3 sequence: CASSFSPLGPQHF. The CDR3, as DNA: TGTGCCAGCAGTTTTAGCCCCTTGGGGCCCCAGCATTTT.

This clonotype was observed at least ten times. The rearrangement joins TRBV25-1 to TRBJ2-1; no firm D call. Germline V gene lookup returns CDR1 MGHDK and CDR2 SYGVNS. This CDR3 region has 14 residues. The V end lost 7 bases, the J end lost 4 bases, and 14 bases lay between the germline ends. The CDR3 DNA reads TGTGCCAGCACCCCCGTAGGCAGATACAATGAGCAGTTCTTC. Its protein product is CASTPVGRYNEQFF.

This clonotype was recorded at least ten times. This chain connects TRBV7-9 to TRBJ2-5, with unresolved D. V was trimmed by 5 bases and J by 4 bases, leaving 5 bases between them. Germline lookup yields CDR1 SEHNR and CDR2 FQNEAQ (reference sequence). This CDR3 has 11 amino acids. The CDR3 DNA reads TGTGCCAGCAGCCCGGCAGAGACCCAGTACTTC. It translates to CASSPAETQYF.

This clonotype was detected only a few times. The chain is built from TRBV3-1 and TRBJ2-3, with D tentatively TRBD2 (5 bases). V lost 0 bases to trimming and J lost 4 bases, with 14 bases between them. CDR1 LGHDT and CDR2 YNNKEL come from the germline V gene (reference sequence). This CDR3 is built from 16 residues. The CDR3 loop reads CASSQDGLGVPDTQYF. In nucleotides, the CDR3 is TGTGCCAGCAGCCAAGACGGTTTGGGAGTGCCAGATACGCAGTATTTT.

This rearrangement joins TRBV5-1 to TRBJ2-6; D ambiguous. The CDR3 has 15 residues. CDR1 and CDR2 (germline): SGHRS, YFSETQ. Between the trimmed V and J ends, which lost 0 bases and 2 bases, there was a span of 6 bases. This chain's CDR3 is CASSLDSPGANVLTF. CDR3 nucleotide sequence: TGCGCCAGCAGCTTGGACAGCCCTGGGGCCAACGTCCTGACTTTC.

This clonotype came up a few times. This chain joins TRBV5-1 and TRBJ2-1, with a weak D call TRBD1 (6 bases). CDR3 length: 14 amino acids. Between the trimmed V and J ends, which lost 4 bases and 5 bases, there was a span of 13 bases. Germline V gene lookup returns CDR1 SGHRS and CDR2 YFSETQ. This chain's CDR3 is CASSVYRQDNEQFF. Written as DNA, the CDR3 is TGCGCCAGCAGCGTTTATAGACAGGACAATGAGCAGTTCTTC.

This clonotype was observed a handful of times. The J gene is TRBJ2-1, the V gene TRBV27; 15 bases map to TRBD2. This CDR3 has 19 amino acids. V lost 5 bases to trimming and J lost 2 bases; unmatched junction nucleotides: 10. Germline V gives CDR1 MNHEY, CDR2 SMNVEV (reference sequence). The CDR3 is CASSIQGLAGGRAYNEQFF. CDR3 nucleotide sequence: TGTGCCAGCAGTATCCAGGGACTAGCGGGAGGTCGTGCCTACAATGAGCAGTTCTTC.

This clonotype showed up many times. This chain uses TRBV28 with TRBJ1-2, with D unresolved. V lost 5 bases and J lost 3, with 13 bases in between. Germline CDR1 and CDR2: MDHEN and SYDVKM. The CDR3 loop spans 14 amino acids. CDR3 sequence reads: CASSGEGVDYGYTF. CDR3 nucleotide sequence: TGTGCCAGCAGTGGGGAGGGCGTGGACTATGGCTACACCTTC.

This clonotype has more than one count but fewer than ten. This chain connects TRBV6-2 or TRBV6-3 to TRBJ2-2; D may be TRBD1 (6 bases). This CDR3 is built from 16 residues. CDR1 and CDR2 (germline): MNHEY, SVGEGT. Between the trimmed V and J ends, which lost 0 bases and 0 bases, there was a span of 8 bases. CDR3 protein: CASSYSGTTNTGELFF. CDR3 bases: TGTGCCAGCAGTTACTCAGGGACAACGAACACCGGGGAGCTGTTTTTT.

This clonotype has a count of ten or more. The chain employs TRBV12-3 or TRBV12-4 and TRBJ2-7, with 11 nucleotides matching TRBD1. Germline trimming cut 4 bases from V and 2 bases from J; bases unmatched to any gene: 4. CDR3 size: 15 residues. The chain's CDR3 is CASSSWDRGTYEQYF. The CDR3 DNA follows: TGTGCCAGCAGTTCCTGGGACAGGGGGACCTACGAGCAGTACTTC.

This clonotype was picked up many times. The rearrangement joins TRBV12-3 or TRBV12-4 to TRBJ2-7; weak D call: TRBD2 (6 bases). This CDR3 is built from 15 residues. The V end was cut by 0 bases, the J end by 0 bases, with 9 bases between. This chain's CDR3 is CASSLAAGVSYEQYF. DNA of the CDR3: TGTGCCAGCAGTTTAGCAGCGGGTGTCTCCTACGAGCAGTACTTC.

This clonotype was picked up a small number of times. The chain couples TRBV20-1 to TRBJ1-4; no clear D. With 6 bases removed from V and 3 bases from J, the gap between germline ends came to 17 bases. CDR1 is DFQATT, CDR2 SNEGSKA, per germline (reference sequence). This CDR3 spans 15 amino acids. The CDR3 protein is CSAQLGWGSNEKLFF. As DNA, the CDR3 is TGCAGTGCCCAACTGGGGTGGGGATCTAATGAAAAACTGTTTTTT.

This clonotype was picked up many times. The rearrangement links TRBV7-8 to TRBJ2-1; 9 bases are a match to TRBD1. Germline V lookup: CDR1 SGHVS, CDR2 FQNEAQ. The CDR3 totals 18 residues. The ends lost 2 bases at V and 5 bases at J; junction bases unmatched: 13. The CDR3 bases are TGTGCCAGCAGCTTACCGAAGAACGGGACAGGGAGGAACAATGAGCAGTTCTTC. Its protein is CASSLPKNGTGRNNEQFF.

This clonotype has only a few counts. The rearrangement uses TRBV5-5 and TRBJ2-7, with TRBD2 identical over 13 bases. The CDR3 has 14 amino acids. Germline CDR1 SGHKS, CDR2 YYEKEE (reference sequence). Trimming cost V 4 bases and J 7 bases; bases outside gene matches: 5. CDR3 in DNA: TGTGCCAGCAGCCGGACTAGCGGGAGTTTAGAGCAGTACGTC. This translates into CASSRTSGSLEQYV.